This T cell receptor beta chain stems from a study of shared clonotypes between healthy human individuals. Study findings and constraints: With few donors, the genetic and exposure-history diversity represented was limited. As a rule, naive subsets had a larger estimated richness than memory subsets.

This clone occurred once. Its cognate antigen is unknown. Germline-derived CDR1 and CDR2 are SGHDT and YYEEEE. The length of the CDR3 is 14 residues. Trimming took 4 bases from V and 5 from J, leaving 12 bases between them. Authors' methods: ImmunoSEQ only sent back junction sequences with no quality scores, so filtering was done differently. Here immunoSEQ multiplex PCR was the method, and the copy in TCRdb shows in-frame clones only, minus some. From that table come the V and J calls and clone size; the DNA was used to work out D and trimming. Of 2 million to 3 million clones in the sample, 80% to 95% were seen once.

The chain has TRBV5-6 and TRBJ2-2, with D tentatively TRBD1 or TRBD2 (6 bases each). The source of this sequence is a man aged 18 to 30 in good health. Some clones in this sample may be carry-over from other donors' samples. Sequencing was carried out using naive CD4+ T cells from PBMCs. Subset reported: CD45RA+ positively selected. The chain's CDR3 is CASSATGRTGELFF. The CDR3 DNA follows: TGTGCCAGCAGCGCTACAGGGAGGACCGGGGAGCTGTTTTTT. The full variable domain, with the rest looked up from reference TRBV5-6 and TRBJ2-2, is DAGVTQSPTHLIKTRGQQVTLRCSPKSGHDTVSWYQQALGQGPQFIFQYYEEEERQRGNFPDRFSGHQFPNYSSELNVNALLLGDSALYLCASSATGRTGELFFGEGSRLTVL.